The entry that follows covers one T cell receptor beta chain sequence. This clone's antigen is unknown. Base qualities are missing; no much larger clone stands one base away. The cysteine opens and the phenylalanine closes a CDR3 of 13 amino acids. The CDR3 DNA has 39 bases and is translated from base 1. V is pared back by 11 bases and J by 7 bases, with 17 bases lying between the germline termini. This specimen comes from a study of Ad26.COV2.S vaccination and SARS-CoV-2 variants (dated by TCRdb to 2020 to 2022). About the study as a whole: Vaccine-arm donors were drawn from COV1001, a multicentre, randomized, double-blind, placebo-controlled phase I-IIa trial of Ad26.COV2.S in healthy adults. Dosing of Ad26.COV2.S was intramuscular, at either 5x10^10 or 1x10^11 viral particles, delivered as one shot or as two shots spaced 56 days apart. The specificity and breadth of SARS-CoV-2-reactive T cell receptors after Ad26.COV2.S vaccination were assessed by TCRbeta repertoire sequencing. A total of 32 samples were included in the TCR-sequenced set, comprising some 20 Ad26.COV2.S vaccine recipients, 5 placebo recipients and 8 SARS-CoV-2 convalescent individuals. Trial participants were randomized into five groups of five, in which low-dose or high-dose Ad26.COV2.S was given once or twice, or placebo was given on both occasions. Investigators remained blinded to trial group allocation during experiments and outcome assessment. The paper's findings and limits, for the study overall: The study lacked the statistical power to compare responses across vaccine doses or regimens. Non-spike TCR breadth was comparable between vaccine and placebo recipients, consistent with the vaccine containing only spike. According to the authors, total T cell responses may have been underestimated by the TCR breadth and depth analyses. After vaccination, substantial breadth of spike-specific CD8+ and CD4+ T cell responses was reported. Compared with placebo recipients, Ad26.COV2.S recipients showed higher spike-specific TCR breadth (P = 0.0014).

The meaning of the sample's treatment or condition label: around 19 received Ad26.COV2.S at low or high dose, single or two shots; roughly 5 received placebo; per-sample allocation not given. Repertoires of vaccine and placebo recipients were sequenced from samples collected on day 63 after the first injection. Between 29 July and 7 August 2020, Cohort 1b enrolled 20 to 30 adults aged 18-55 years at one site in Boston, USA. Ad26.COV2.S consisted of a replication-incompetent adenovirus type 26 vector by which a prefusion-stabilized SARS-CoV-2 spike protein from the original Wuhan strain was expressed. The immunoSEQ Assay was used to sequence TCRbeta CDR3 regions. After extraction, genomic DNA underwent amplification by bias-controlled multiplex PCR, followed by high-throughput sequencing. The study's processing was this. To quantify the absolute abundance of every unique TCRbeta CDR3 region, sequences were collapsed and filtered. Usable DNA was measured by amplifying reference genes present in all nucleated cells, and TCRbeta template counts were normalized to that usable DNA to estimate T cell fraction. Repertoire TCRs were annotated as SARS-CoV-2-specific when V gene, CDR3 amino acid sequence and J gene were exactly matched to a known reactive TCR set. MIRA supplied the reference SARS-CoV-2 TCR set, which was filtered for enrichment in COVID-19-positive ImmuneCODE repertoires so that public or cross-reactive TCRs were removed. Based on the MIRA antigens, annotated TCRs were further analysed at the level of specific ORF or position within ORF. Breadth was defined as annotated unique rearrangements over total unique productive rearrangements; depth was the summed frequency of those rearrangements. Two-sided Wilcoxon rank-sum tests were applied when comparing TCR breadth between groups. This is the immuneACCESS table as TCRdb keeps it, with only in-frame sequences that have V and J called. A part of the clones is gone; compared with another copy, unresolved V genes explain less than half, and the rest is unexplained. V, J and clone size derive from that table, while D and trimming were established from the DNA sequence. Counted in this sample were about 480,000 clones; approximately 88% of them appeared once. The ten largest clones capture about 13% of the sample.

Rearrangement joined TRBV12-3 or TRBV12-4 to TRBJ2-2; the best D guess is TRBD2, with 5 bases matching. This TCR derives from a person between 18 and 65 years old who received the Ad26.COV2.S COVID-19 vaccine or a placebo. Sequencing used peripheral blood, obtained in a trial of Ad26.COV2.S vaccine versus placebo. The CDR3 here reads CAGGEKGVGELFF. In nucleotide form, the sequence is TGTGCCGGAGGCGAGAAGGGAGTCGGGGAGCTGTTTTTT.